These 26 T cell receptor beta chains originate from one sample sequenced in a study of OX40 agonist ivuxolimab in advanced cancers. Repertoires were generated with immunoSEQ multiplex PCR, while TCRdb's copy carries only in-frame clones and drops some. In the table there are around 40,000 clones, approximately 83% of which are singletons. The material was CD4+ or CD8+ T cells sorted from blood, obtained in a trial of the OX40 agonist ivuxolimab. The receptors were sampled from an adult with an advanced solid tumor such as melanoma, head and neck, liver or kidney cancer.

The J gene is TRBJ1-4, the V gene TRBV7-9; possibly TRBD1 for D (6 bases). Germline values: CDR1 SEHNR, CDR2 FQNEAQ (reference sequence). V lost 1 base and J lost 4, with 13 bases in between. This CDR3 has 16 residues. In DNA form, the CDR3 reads TGTGCCAGCAGCTTAGACAGAGGGGGGGATAATGAAAAACTGTTTTTT. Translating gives CASSLDRGGDNEKLFF.

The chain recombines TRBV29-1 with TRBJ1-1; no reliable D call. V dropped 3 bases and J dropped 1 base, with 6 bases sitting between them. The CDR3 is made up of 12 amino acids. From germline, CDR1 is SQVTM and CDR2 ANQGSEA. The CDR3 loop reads CSVDVQNTEAFF. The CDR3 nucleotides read TGCAGCGTTGACGTCCAGAACACTGAAGCTTTCTTT.

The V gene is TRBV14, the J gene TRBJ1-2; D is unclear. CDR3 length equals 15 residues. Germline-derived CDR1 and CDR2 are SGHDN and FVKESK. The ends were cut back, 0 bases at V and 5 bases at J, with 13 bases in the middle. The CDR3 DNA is TGTGCCAGCAGCCAAGATCGGGTTTTTCGATATGGCTACACCTTC. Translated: CASSQDRVFRYGYTF.

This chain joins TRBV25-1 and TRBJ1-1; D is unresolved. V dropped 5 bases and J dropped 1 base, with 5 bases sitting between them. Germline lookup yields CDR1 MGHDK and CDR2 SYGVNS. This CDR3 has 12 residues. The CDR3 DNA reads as TGTGCCAGCAGTTGGGGGAACACTGAAGCTTTCTTT. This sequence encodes CASSWGNTEAFF.

The DNA for the CDR3 is TGTGCCAGCAGTTACTCGAAGTCCACTGAAGCTTTCTTT. As protein: CASSYSKSTEAFF. The chain carries TRBV6-6 and TRBJ1-1; unclear D gene. Between the trimmed V and J ends, which lost 0 bases and 4 bases, there was a span of 6 bases. The CDR3 consists of 13 residues. Germline V gives CDR1 MNHNY, CDR2 SVGAGI (reference sequence).

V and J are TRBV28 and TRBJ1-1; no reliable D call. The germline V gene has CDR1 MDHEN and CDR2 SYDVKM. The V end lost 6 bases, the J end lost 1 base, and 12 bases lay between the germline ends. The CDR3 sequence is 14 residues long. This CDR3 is CASSRHPGNTEAFF. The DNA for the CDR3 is TGTGCCAGCAGCCGCCACCCAGGGAACACTGAAGCTTTCTTT.

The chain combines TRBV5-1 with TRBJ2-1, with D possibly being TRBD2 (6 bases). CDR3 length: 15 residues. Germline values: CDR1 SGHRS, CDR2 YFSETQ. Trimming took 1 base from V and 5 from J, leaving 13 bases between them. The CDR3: CASSLTSSSNNEQFF. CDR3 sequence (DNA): TGCGCCAGCAGCTTGACTAGCTCGTCGAACAATGAGCAGTTCTTC.

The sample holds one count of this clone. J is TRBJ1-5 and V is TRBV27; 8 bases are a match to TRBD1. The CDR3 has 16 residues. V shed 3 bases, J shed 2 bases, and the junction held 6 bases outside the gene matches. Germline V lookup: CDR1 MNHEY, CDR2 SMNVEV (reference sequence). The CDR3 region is CASSFLGQGGNQPQHF. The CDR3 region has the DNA TGTGCCAGCAGTTTCCTCGGACAGGGAGGCAATCAGCCCCAGCATTTT.

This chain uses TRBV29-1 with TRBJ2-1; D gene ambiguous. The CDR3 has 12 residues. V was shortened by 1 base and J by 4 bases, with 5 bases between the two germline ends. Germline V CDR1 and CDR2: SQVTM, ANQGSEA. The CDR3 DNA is TGCAGCGTTGAAGCCAGATACAATGAGCAGTTCTTC. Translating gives CSVEARYNEQFF.

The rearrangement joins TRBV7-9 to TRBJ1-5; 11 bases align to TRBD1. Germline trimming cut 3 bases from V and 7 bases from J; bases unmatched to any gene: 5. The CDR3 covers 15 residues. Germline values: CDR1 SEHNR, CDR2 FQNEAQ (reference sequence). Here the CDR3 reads CASSFGTGGGQPQHF. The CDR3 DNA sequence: TGTGCCAGCAGCTTCGGGACAGGGGGAGGCCAGCCCCAGCATTTT. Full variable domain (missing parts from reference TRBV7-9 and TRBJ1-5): DTGVSQNPRHKITKRGQNVTFRCDPISEHNRLYWYRQTLGQGPEFLTYFQNEAQLEKSRLLSDRFSAERPKGSFSTLEIQRTEQGDSAMYLCASSFGTGGGQPQHFGDGTRLSIL.

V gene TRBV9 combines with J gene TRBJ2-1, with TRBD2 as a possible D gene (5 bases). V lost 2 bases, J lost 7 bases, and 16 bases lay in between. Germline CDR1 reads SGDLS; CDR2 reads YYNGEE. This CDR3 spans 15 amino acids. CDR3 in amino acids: CASSVAGLPGNEQFF. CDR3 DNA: TGTGCCAGCAGCGTGGCGGGCCTACCGGGGAATGAGCAGTTCTTC.

Here the CDR3 reads CASSIALGAYEQYV. Written as DNA, the CDR3 is TGTGCCAGTAGTATAGCCCTTGGGGCCTACGAGCAGTACGTC. V gene TRBV19 combines with J gene TRBJ2-7; D remains unclear. This CDR3 region has 14 residues. The ends were cut back, 1 base at V and 2 bases at J, with 9 bases in the middle. The germline gives CDR1 LNHDA, CDR2 SQIVND (reference sequence).

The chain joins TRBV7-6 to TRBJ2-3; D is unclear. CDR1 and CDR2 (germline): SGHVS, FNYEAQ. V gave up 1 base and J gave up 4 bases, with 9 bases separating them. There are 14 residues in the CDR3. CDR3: CASSLGAAPDTQYF. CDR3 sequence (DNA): TGTGCCAGCAGCTTAGGAGCCGCCCCAGATACGCAGTATTTT.

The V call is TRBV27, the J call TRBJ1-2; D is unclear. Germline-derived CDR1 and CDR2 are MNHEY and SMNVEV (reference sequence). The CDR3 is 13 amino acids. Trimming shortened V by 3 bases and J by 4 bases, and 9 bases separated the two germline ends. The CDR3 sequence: CASSFGSGYGYTF. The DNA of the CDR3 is TGTGCCAGCAGTTTTGGGTCGGGCTATGGCTACACCTTC.

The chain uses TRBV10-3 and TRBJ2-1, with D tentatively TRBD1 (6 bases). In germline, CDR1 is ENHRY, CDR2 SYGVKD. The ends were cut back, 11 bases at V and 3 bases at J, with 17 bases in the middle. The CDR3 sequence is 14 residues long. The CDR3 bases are TGTGCCGTCCGAGGGGACAATTACTACAATGAGCAGTTCTTC. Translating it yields CAVRGDNYYNEQFF.

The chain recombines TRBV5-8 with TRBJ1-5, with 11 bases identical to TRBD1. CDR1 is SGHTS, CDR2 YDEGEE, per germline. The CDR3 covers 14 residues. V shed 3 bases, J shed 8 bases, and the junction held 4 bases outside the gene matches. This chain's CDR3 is CASSWGQGVEPQHF. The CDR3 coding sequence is TGTGCCAGCAGCTGGGGACAGGGGGTTGAGCCCCAGCATTTT.

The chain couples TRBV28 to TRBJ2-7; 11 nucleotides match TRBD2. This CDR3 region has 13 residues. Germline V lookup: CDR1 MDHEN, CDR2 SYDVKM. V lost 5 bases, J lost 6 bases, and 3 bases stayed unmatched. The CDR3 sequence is CASSALAGVEQYF. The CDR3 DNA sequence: TGTGCCAGCAGTGCACTAGCGGGGGTCGAGCAGTACTTC.

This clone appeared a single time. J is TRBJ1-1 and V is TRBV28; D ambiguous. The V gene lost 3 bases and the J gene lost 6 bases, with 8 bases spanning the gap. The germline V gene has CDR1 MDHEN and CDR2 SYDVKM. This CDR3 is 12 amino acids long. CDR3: CASSLRVSEAFF. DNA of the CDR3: TGTGCCAGCAGTTTGAGAGTGTCTGAAGCTTTCTTT.

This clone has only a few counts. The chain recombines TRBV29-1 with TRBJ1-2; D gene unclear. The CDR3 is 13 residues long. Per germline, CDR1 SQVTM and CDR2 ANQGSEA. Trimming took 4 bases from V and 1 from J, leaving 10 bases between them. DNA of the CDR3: TGCAGCGTTGTCCCGGTCTTTAACTATGGCTACACCTTC. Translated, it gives CSVVPVFNYGYTF.

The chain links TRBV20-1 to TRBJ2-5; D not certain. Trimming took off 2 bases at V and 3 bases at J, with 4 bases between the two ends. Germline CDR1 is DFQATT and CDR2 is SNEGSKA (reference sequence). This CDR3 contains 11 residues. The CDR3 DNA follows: TGCAGTGCTAGAAGGGAAGAGACCCAGTACTTC. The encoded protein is CSARREETQYF.

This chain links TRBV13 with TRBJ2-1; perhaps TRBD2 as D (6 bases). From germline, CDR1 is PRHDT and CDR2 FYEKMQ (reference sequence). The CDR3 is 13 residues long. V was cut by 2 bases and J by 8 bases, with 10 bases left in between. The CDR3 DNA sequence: TGTGCCAGCAGCTTAACGGGAGCTGATGAGCAGTTCTTC. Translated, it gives CASSLTGADEQFF.

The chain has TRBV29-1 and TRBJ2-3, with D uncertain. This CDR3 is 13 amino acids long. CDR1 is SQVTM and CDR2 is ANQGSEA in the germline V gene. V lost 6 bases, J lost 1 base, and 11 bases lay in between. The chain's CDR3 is CSVEDRRTDTQYF. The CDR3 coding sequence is TGCAGCGTCGAGGACCGTCGCACAGATACGCAGTATTTT.

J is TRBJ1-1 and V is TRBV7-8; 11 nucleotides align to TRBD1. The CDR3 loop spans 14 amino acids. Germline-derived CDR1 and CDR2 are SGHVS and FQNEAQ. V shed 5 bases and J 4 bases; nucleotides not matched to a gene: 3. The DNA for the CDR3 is TGTGCCAGCAGCGCGGGACAGGGGGGCACTGAAGCTTTCTTT. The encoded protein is CASSAGQGGTEAFF.

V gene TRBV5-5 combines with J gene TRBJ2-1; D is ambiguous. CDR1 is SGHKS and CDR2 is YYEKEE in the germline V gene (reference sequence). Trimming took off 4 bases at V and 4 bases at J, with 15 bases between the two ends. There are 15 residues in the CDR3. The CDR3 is CASSSDPEGYNEQFF. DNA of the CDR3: TGTGCCAGCAGCAGCGACCCAGAAGGATACAATGAGCAGTTCTTC.

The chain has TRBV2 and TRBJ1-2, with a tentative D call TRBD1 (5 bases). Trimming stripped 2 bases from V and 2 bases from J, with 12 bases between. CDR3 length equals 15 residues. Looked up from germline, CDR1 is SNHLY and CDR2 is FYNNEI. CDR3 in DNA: TGTGCCAGCAGTGAAACCGACAGCGCGAACTATGGCTACACCTTC. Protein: CASSETDSANYGYTF.

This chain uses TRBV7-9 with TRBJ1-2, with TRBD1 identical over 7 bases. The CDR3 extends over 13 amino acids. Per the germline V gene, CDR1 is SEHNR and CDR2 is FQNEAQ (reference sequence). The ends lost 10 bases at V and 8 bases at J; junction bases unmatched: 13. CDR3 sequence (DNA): TGTGCCACCTATGGACAGGCCGCTCGGGGCTACACCTTC. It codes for CATYGQAARGYTF.